The 24 T cell receptor beta chains in this list originate from one sample, sequenced in a study of shared clonotypes between healthy human individuals. The assay was immunoSEQ multiplex PCR, and TCRdb's table has in-frame clones only and misses some. The sample records over a million clones, 70% to 80% being singletons. The sample taken for sequencing was memory CD4+ T cells from PBMCs. Subset reported: CD45RA-negative fraction. The receptor source for this set is a man between 18 and 35 years old in good health. Some clones in this sample may be carry-over from other donors' samples.

This clone was picked up a small number of times. The rearrangement links TRBV10-3 to TRBJ2-5; no reliable D call. The ends were cut back, 8 bases at V and 0 bases at J, with 7 bases in the middle. This CDR3 has 12 amino acids. Looked up from germline, CDR1 is ENHRY and CDR2 is SYGVKD. CDR3 residues: CAIANDQETQYF. DNA for the CDR3: TGTGCCATCGCCAATGACCAAGAGACCCAGTACTTC.

This chain links TRBV5-1 with TRBJ1-1, with D perhaps TRBD1 (6 bases). CDR3 size: 16 residues. V was cut by 0 bases and J by 0 bases, with 12 bases left in between. Germline lookup yields CDR1 SGHRS and CDR2 YFSETQ. This CDR3 is CASSLARGNMNTEAFF. The CDR3 DNA follows: TGCGCCAGCAGCTTGGCGAGGGGGAATATGAACACTGAAGCTTTCTTT.

In regard to this clone: Different DNA sequences within this sample yield the same CDR3. The chain links TRBV7-9 to TRBJ2-7; D uncertain. Germline V gene sequence: CDR1 SEHNR, CDR2 FQNEAQ (reference sequence). The CDR3 runs to 11 residues. V was cut by 5 bases and J by 5 bases, with 7 bases left in between. The CDR3 loop reads CASSLRDEQYF. In nucleotides, the CDR3 is TGTGCCAGCAGCCTCCGGGACGAGCAGTACTTC.

J is TRBJ1-2 and V is TRBV6-5, with D possibly matching TRBD1 (6 bases). V was shortened by 6 bases and J by 3 bases, with 17 bases between the two germline ends. CDR3 length equals 15 residues. CDR1 MNHEY and CDR2 SVGAGI come from the germline V gene. The CDR3 nucleotides read TGTGCCAGCAGCTCGGTGGGGGGCGCCGACTATGGCTACACCTTC. Its protein is CASSSVGGADYGYTF.

This rearrangement joins TRBV11-3 to TRBJ2-1; D unclear. CDR1 is SGHNT, CDR2 YENEEA, per germline. This CDR3 region has 13 residues. V was pared by 0 bases and J by 9 bases, with 9 bases between. For the CDR3, the DNA is TGTGCCAGCAGCTTAGATCCTAACGGTGAGCAGTTCTTC. The encoded protein is CASSLDPNGEQFF.

This chain joins TRBV14 and TRBJ2-1; D not certain. The CDR3 extends over 13 amino acids. Trimming pared 0 bases from V and 10 bases from J, leaving 10 bases between. The germline gives CDR1 SGHDN, CDR2 FVKESK. The CDR3 reads CASSQELFGEQFF. The CDR3 DNA sequence: TGTGCCAGCAGCCAAGAGCTGTTCGGCGAGCAGTTCTTC. Full variable domain (missing parts from reference TRBV14 and TRBJ2-1): EAGVTQFPSHSVIEKGQTVTLRCDPISGHDNLYWYRRVMGKEIKFLLHFVKESKQDESGMPNNRFLAERTGGTYSTLKVQPAELEDSGVYFCASSQELFGEQFFGPGTRLTVL.

The V call is TRBV7-2, the J call TRBJ2-2; D ambiguous. CDR1 and CDR2 from the germline V gene are SGHTA and FQGNSA. This CDR3 spans 15 amino acids. The germline V and J ends were trimmed by 3 bases and 1 base, with 9 bases remaining between them. This CDR3 reads CASSFQQKNTGELFF. The CDR3 DNA reads as TGTGCCAGCAGCTTCCAACAGAAGAACACCGGGGAGCTGTTTTTT.

The chain is built from TRBV5-6 and TRBJ2-5, with D maybe TRBD1 (5 bases). There are 14 residues in the CDR3. The V end lost 4 bases, the J end lost 2 bases, and 12 bases lay between the germline ends. Germline V CDR1 and CDR2: SGHDT, YYEEEE. CDR3 sequence (DNA): TGTGCCAGCAGCCGAGGACATTTTCAAGAGACCCAGTACTTC. Its translation: CASSRGHFQETQYF.

This rearrangement joins TRBV11-2 to TRBJ2-7, with a possible D match to TRBD1 (5 bases). This CDR3 comprises 15 residues. CDR1 and CDR2 (germline): SGHAT, FQNNGV. Trimming took off 2 bases at V and 5 bases at J, with 16 bases between the two ends. The CDR3 sequence: CASSLRGLRAHEQYF. Here the CDR3 DNA reads TGTGCCAGCAGCTTAAGGGGCTTACGGGCCCACGAGCAGTACTTC.

The chain links TRBV30 to TRBJ1-1, with 9 bases that match TRBD1. The CDR3 is 15 residues long. The V gene's germline CDR1 is GTSNPN and CDR2 SVGIG (reference sequence). Trimming removed 2 bases from V and 5 bases from J; junction bases left unmatched: 9. The CDR3, as DNA: TGTGCCTGGAGTCTTACAGGGGGCGCGAGGACTGAAGCTTTCTTT. Translation: CAWSLTGGARTEAFF. The full variable domain, rest sourced from reference TRBV30 and TRBJ1-1, is SQTIHQWPATLVQPVGSPLSLECTVEGTSNPNLYWYRQAAGRGLQLLFYSVGIGQISSEVPQNLSASRPQDRQFILSSKKLLLSDSGFYLCAWSLTGGARTEAFFGQGTRLTVV.

The chain uses TRBV20-1 and TRBJ1-2; D not certain. CDR1 and CDR2 from the germline V gene are DFQATT and SNEGSKA (reference sequence). Trimming took 5 bases from V and 7 from J, leaving 11 bases between them. The CDR3 contains 11 residues. CDR3 sequence (DNA): TGCAGTGCTCCCCACCCGGGTGGCTACACCTTC. Translated: CSAPHPGGYTF.

V and J are TRBV6-1 and TRBJ2-1, with TRBD2 matching over 9 bases. The CDR3 runs to 15 residues. V lost 5 bases and J lost 3; bases outside the gene matches: 5. Germline V lookup: CDR1 MNHNS, CDR2 SASEGT. CDR3 loop: CASSLSGGFYNEQFF. DNA of the CDR3: TGTGCCAGCAGTCTTAGCGGGGGATTCTACAATGAGCAGTTCTTC.

This chain links TRBV15 with TRBJ2-7; 7 nucleotides line up with TRBD2. Germline values: CDR1 LNHNV, CDR2 YYDKDF (reference sequence). The CDR3 extends over 14 amino acids. V was clipped by 5 bases and J by 0 bases; unmatched bases: 4. CDR3 residues: CATSRSGFSYEQYF. In DNA form, the CDR3 reads TGTGCCACCAGCCGTAGCGGGTTCTCCTACGAGCAGTACTTC. The full variable domain, with the rest looked up from reference TRBV15 and TRBJ2-7, is DAMVIQNPRYQVTQFGKPVTLSCSQTLNHNVMYWYQQKSSQAPKLLFHYYDKDFNNEADTPDNFQSRRPNTSFCFLDIRSPGLGDTAMYLCATSRSGFSYEQYFGPGTRLTVT.

V is TRBV4-1 and J is TRBJ2-5; 9 positions agree with TRBD2. The germline V gene encodes CDR1 MGHRA and CDR2 YSYEKL. The CDR3 runs 20 residues. With 0 bases clipped from V and 6 bases from J, the junction kept 20 bases outside the gene matches. CDR3 in amino acids: CASSQESPAHGLANGQTQYF. In nucleotides, the CDR3 is TGCGCCAGCAGCCAAGAATCCCCGGCCCACGGACTAGCGAATGGACAGACCCAGTACTTC.

This chain links TRBV5-1 with TRBJ1-2; no clear D. Deletions cut 2 bases from V and 4 bases from J, with 12 bases between. CDR3 length: 14 residues. In germline, CDR1 is SGHRS, CDR2 YFSETQ. The CDR3 DNA reads as TGCGCCAGCAGCTTCGAAGGGCCCTCCTATGGCTACACCTTC. Its translation: CASSFEGPSYGYTF.

This clone was seen more than once but under ten times. V gene TRBV5-1 combines with J gene TRBJ2-1; the D gene is possibly TRBD1 (6 bases). This CDR3 is built from 18 residues. V dropped 1 base and J dropped 0 bases, with 17 bases sitting between them. Germline V lookup: CDR1 SGHRS, CDR2 YFSETQ. The CDR3 DNA sequence: TGCGCCAGCAGCTTGATTCCGGGACAAAAGAGCTCCTACAATGAGCAGTTCTTC. Encoded protein: CASSLIPGQKSSYNEQFF.

V usage is TRBV5-1 and J usage is TRBJ2-7; weak D call: TRBD1 (5 bases). V shed 4 bases and J shed 4 bases, with 12 bases lying between them. Germline V lookup: CDR1 SGHRS, CDR2 YFSETQ. CDR3 length equals 13 residues. The CDR3 loop is CASSTSSGYEQYF. Written as DNA, the CDR3 is TGCGCCAGCAGCACCTCCTCAGGGTACGAGCAGTACTTC.

The V call is TRBV10-2, the J call TRBJ2-7; the match to TRBD2 covers 11 bases. With V trimmed by 8 bases and J by 3 bases, 0 bases remained unmatched. The germline gives CDR1 WSHSY, CDR2 SAAADI. This CDR3 region has 12 residues. DNA for the CDR3: TGCGCCAGCGGGACTAGCGGCTACGAGCAGTACTTC. Residues: CASGTSGYEQYF.

This clone was detected only a few times. V usage is TRBV1 and J usage is TRBJ2-2; TRBD2 is the table's D call and was not checked against the DNA. TRBV1 is a known pseudogene. CDR3 size: 23 residues. The CDR3 reads CTSSQAKAVGTSGRRTRDGELFF. In nucleotides, the CDR3 is TGCACCAGCAGCCAAGCTAAAGCCGTCGGGACTAGCGGGAGGAGGACTCGGGACGGGGAGCTGTTTTTT.

As concerns this clone: Distinct nucleotide sequences in the sample also encode this CDR3. This chain links TRBV11-3 with TRBJ2-7, with 11 bases fitting TRBD1. The CDR3 has 14 amino acids. Germline V lookup: CDR1 SGHNT, CDR2 YENEEA. V was pared by 5 bases and J by 4 bases, with 4 bases of the junction left unmatched. The CDR3 DNA follows: TGTGCCAGCAGCCCGGGGACAGGGGGATACGAGCAGTACTTC. Translated, it gives CASSPGTGGYEQYF.

The genes are TRBV25-1 and TRBJ2-7, with 12 bases lining up with TRBD1. The germline V gene has CDR1 MGHDK and CDR2 SYGVNS. Trimming at V came to 8 bases and at J to 6 bases, leaving 17 bases not matched to a gene. CDR3 size: 17 residues. This CDR3 reads CASGPGQGASFRAEQYF. The CDR3, as DNA: TGTGCCAGCGGGCCGGGACAGGGGGCGTCGTTTCGAGCCGAGCAGTACTTC.

The rearrangement uses TRBV2 and TRBJ2-7, with 8 bases that match TRBD2. In germline, CDR1 is SNHLY, CDR2 FYNNEI. The CDR3 loop spans 14 amino acids. The V gene end was trimmed by 8 bases and the J gene end by 0 bases; junction bases not matched to a gene: 6. CDR3 nucleotides: TGTGCCAGCCGCGGGAGGAGCGCCTCCTACGAGCAGTACTTC. This sequence encodes CASRGRSASYEQYF.

The V and J genes are TRBV11-3 and TRBJ2-2; 11 bases line up with TRBD2. CDR3 length: 17 amino acids. J lost 4 bases, V lost 4 bases, and 8 bases had no gene match. The germline V gene encodes CDR1 SGHNT and CDR2 YENEEA. CDR3 loop: CASSSGIAGGSTGELFF. In DNA form, the CDR3 reads TGTGCCAGCAGCTCCGGAATAGCGGGAGGGAGCACCGGGGAGCTGTTTTTT.

J is TRBJ2-5 and V is TRBV19; 7 bases line up with TRBD2. Germline CDR1 and CDR2: LNHDA and SQIVND (reference sequence). CDR3 size: 15 residues. V gave up 1 base and J gave up 5 bases; unmatched junction bases: 7. The CDR3: CASSIAGGSRETQYF. CDR3 nucleotides: TGTGCCAGTAGTATAGCGGGAGGCTCCCGGGAGACCCAGTACTTC.